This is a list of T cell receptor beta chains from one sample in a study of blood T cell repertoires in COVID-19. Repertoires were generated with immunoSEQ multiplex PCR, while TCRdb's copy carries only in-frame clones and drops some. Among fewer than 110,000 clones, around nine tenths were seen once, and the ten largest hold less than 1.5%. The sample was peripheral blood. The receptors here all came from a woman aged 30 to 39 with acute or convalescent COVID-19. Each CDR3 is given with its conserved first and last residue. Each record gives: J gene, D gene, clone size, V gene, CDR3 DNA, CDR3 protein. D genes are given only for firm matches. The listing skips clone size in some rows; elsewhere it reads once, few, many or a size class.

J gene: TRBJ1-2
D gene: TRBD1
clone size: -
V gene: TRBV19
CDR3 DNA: TGTGCCAGTCACCGGGACAGGGACGACTATGGCTACACCTTC
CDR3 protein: CASHRDRDDYGYTF

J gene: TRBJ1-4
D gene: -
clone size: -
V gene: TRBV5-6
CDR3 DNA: TGTGCCAGCAGCCGGCGGGGGGCCGGGGAAAAACTGTTTTTT
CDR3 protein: CASSRRGAGEKLFF

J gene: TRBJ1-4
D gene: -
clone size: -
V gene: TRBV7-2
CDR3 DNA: TGTGCCAGCAGCACCCCAGTGGGGGGGTGGGAGGAAAAACTGTTTTTT
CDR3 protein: CASSTPVGGWEEKLFF

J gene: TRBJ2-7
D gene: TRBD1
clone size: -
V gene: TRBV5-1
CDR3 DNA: TGCGCCAGCAGCCCAGCGAACGGGACAGGGCTATACGAGCAGTACTTC
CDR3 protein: CASSPANGTGLYEQYF

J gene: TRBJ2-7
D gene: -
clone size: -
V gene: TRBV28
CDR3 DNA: TGTGCCAGCAGCTTCTCCTACGAGCAGTACTTC
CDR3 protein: CASSFSYEQYF

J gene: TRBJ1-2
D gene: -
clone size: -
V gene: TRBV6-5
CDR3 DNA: TGTGCCAGCAGTAGCGGACGGCCAGCTAACTATGGCTACACCTTC
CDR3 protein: CASSSGRPANYGYTF

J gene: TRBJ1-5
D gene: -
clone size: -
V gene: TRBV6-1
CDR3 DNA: TGTGCCAGCAGTGAGGGGGCTGGACAGCCCCAGCATTTT
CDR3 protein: CASSEGAGQPQHF

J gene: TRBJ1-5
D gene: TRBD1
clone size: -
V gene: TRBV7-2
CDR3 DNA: TGTGCCAGCAGCCGGGACAGGGGCAATCAGCCCCAGCATTTT
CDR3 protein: CASSRDRGNQPQHF

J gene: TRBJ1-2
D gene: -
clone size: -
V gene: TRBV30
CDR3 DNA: TGTGCCTGGAGTGTAACAAGCCCGGGGGGCTACACCTTC
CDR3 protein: CAWSVTSPGGYTF

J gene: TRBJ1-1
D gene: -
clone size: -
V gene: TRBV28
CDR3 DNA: TGTGCCAGCAGTTTATGGGGGCCCGGCGCCCCTGAAGCTTTCTTT
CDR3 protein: CASSLWGPGAPEAFF

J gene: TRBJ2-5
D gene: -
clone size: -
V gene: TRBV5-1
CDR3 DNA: TGCGCCAGCAGCTTGACAGTTCAAGAGACCCAGTACTTC
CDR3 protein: CASSLTVQETQYF

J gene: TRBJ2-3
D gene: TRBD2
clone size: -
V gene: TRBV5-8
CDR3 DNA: TGTGCCAGCAGCTTTAGCGGGAGGGCCGCAGATACGCAGTATTTT
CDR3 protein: CASSFSGRAADTQYF

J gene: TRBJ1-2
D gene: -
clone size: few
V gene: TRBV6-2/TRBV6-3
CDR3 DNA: TGTGCCAGCAGTTACGGCCAGGGCGTTGGCTACACCTTC
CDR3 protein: CASSYGQGVGYTF

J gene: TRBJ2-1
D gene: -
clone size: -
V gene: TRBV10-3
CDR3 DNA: TGTGCCATCAGCCGATTGGGGAGCTCCTACAATGAGCAGTTCTTC
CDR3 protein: CAISRLGSSYNEQFF

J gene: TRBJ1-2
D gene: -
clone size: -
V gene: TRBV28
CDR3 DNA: TGTGCCAGCATTGAGACTAACTATGGCTACACCTTC
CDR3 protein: CASIETNYGYTF

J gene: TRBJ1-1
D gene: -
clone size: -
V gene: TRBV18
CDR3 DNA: TGTGCCAGCTCACGCAGTGCAGGGCCTAACACTGAAGCTTTCTTT
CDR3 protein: CASSRSAGPNTEAFF

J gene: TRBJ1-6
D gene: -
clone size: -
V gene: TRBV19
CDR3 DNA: TGTGCCAGTAGTCTGGGACATCCTTCTGTAGTTCCCCTCCACTTT
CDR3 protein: CASSLGHPSVVPLHF

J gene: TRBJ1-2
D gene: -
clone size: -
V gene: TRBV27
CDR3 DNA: TGTGCCAGCAGTTCCTCGGGAGGGGCCTATGGCTACACCTTC
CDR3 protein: CASSSSGGAYGYTF

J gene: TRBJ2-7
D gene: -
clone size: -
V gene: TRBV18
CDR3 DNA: TGTGCCAGCTCACCCCCATCCTACGAGCAGTACTTC
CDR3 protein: CASSPPSYEQYF

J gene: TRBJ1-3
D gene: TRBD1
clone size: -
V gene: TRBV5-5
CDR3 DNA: TGTGCCAGCAGCTTGGTCACAGGGGCTGGAAACACCATATATTTT
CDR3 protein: CASSLVTGAGNTIYF

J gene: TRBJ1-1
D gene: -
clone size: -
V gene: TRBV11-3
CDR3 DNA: TGTGCCAGCAGCCACTGGAACACTGAAGCTTTCTTT
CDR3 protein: CASSHWNTEAFF

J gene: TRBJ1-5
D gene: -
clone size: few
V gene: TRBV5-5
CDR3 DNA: TGTGCCAGCAGCTTAACCCAGGGAGGTCAGCCCCAGCATTTT
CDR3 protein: CASSLTQGGQPQHF

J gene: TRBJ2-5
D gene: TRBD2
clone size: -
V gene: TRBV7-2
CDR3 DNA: TGTGCCAGCAGCTCCGGACTAGCGGGAGCAGAGACCCAGTACTTC
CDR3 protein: CASSSGLAGAETQYF

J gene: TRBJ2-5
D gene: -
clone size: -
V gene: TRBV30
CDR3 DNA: TGTGCCTGGAGTGTGCGGAGAGAAGAGACCCAGTACTTC
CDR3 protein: CAWSVRREETQYF

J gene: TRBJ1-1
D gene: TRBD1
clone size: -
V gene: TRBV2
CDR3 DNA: TGTGCCAGCAGTAAAGACAGGGTATCGGTGAACACTGAAGCTTTCTTT
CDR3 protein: CASSKDRVSVNTEAFF

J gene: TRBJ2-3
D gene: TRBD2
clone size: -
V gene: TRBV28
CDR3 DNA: TGTGCCAGCAGTTGGACTAGCGAGGATACGCAGTATTTT
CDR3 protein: CASSWTSEDTQYF

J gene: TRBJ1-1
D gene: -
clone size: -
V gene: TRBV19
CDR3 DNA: TGTGCCAGTAGTATAAACAGGGACACTGAAGCTTTCTTT
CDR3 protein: CASSINRDTEAFF

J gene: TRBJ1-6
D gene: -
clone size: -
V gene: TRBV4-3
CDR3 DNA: TGCGCCAGCAGCAAAGACCCCCCAGGGAATAATTCACCCCTCCACTTT
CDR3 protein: CASSKDPPGNNSPLHF

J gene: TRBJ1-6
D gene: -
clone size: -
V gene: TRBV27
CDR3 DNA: TGTGCCAGCAGCCCACTCAGGGATTCACCCCTCCACTTT
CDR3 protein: CASSPLRDSPLHF

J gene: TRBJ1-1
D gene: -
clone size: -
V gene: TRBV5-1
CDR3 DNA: TGCGCCAGCAGCCAGCAGACGGGGTTGTACACTGAAGCTTTCTTT
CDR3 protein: CASSQQTGLYTEAFF

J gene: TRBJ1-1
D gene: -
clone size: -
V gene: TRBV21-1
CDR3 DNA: TGTGCCAGCACCACAGGGCGACGTGATACTGAAGCTTTCTTT
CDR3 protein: CASTTGRRDTEAFF

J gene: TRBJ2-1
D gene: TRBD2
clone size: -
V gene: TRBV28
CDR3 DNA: TGTGCCAGCAGAAGAGCGGGAGGGGAATACAATGAGCAGTTCTTC
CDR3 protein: CASRRAGGEYNEQFF

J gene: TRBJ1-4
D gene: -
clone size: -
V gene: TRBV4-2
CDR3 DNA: TGTGCCAGCAGCCGCACCCCAGGGGACCTTAATGAAAAACTGTTTTTT
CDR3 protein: CASSRTPGDLNEKLFF

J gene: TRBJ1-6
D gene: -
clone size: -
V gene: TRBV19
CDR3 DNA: TGTGCCAGTAGTATGGACACCATTAATTCACCCCTCCACTTT
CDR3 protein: CASSMDTINSPLHF

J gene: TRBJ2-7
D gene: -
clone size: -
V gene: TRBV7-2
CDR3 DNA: TGTGCCAGCAGCTTAGATCCTAGAACCTACGAGCAGTACTTC
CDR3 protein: CASSLDPRTYEQYF

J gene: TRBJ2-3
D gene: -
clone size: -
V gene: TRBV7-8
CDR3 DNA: TGTGCCAGCAGCCCAAGCACAGATACGCAGTATTTT
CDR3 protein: CASSPSTDTQYF

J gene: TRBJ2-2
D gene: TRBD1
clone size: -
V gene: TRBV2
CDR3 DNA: TGTGCCAGCAGTTACAGGGGTGCGGACACCGGGGAGCTGTTTTTT
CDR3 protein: CASSYRGADTGELFF

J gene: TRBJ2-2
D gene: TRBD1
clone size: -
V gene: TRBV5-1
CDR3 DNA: TGCGCCAGCAGCTTGGACAGGGGGAGCACCGGGGAGCTGTTTTTT
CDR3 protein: CASSLDRGSTGELFF

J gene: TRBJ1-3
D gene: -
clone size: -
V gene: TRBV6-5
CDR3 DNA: TGTGCCAGCAGCTCGTTAACTGGAAACACCATATATTTT
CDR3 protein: CASSSLTGNTIYF

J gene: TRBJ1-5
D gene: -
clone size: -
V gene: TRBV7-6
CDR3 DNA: TGTGCCAGCGGCGCGGGGAGCAATCAGCCCCAGCATTTT
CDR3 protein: CASGAGSNQPQHF

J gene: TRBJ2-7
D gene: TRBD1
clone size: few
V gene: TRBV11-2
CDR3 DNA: TGTGCCAGCAGCTTCTCGGGACAGGATAACGACGAGCAGTACTTC
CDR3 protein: CASSFSGQDNDEQYF

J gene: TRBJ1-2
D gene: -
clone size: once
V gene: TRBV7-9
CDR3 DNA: TGTGCCAGCAGCATAGAGGACAGCCTCTATGGCTACACCTTC
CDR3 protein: CASSIEDSLYGYTF

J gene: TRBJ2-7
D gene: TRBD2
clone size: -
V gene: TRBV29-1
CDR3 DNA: TGCAGCGTTGAAGATTTCGGCGGTCTAGCGGGAGGCTCCTACGAGCAGTACTTC
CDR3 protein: CSVEDFGGLAGGSYEQYF

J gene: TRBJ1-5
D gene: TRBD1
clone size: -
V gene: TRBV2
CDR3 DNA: TGTGCCAGCAGCCTGGACAGGGGGCAAAGTCAGCCCCAGCATTTT
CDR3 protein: CASSLDRGQSQPQHF

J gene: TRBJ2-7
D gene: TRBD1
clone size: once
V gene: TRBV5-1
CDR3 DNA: TGCGCCAGCAGCTGGACAGGGTCCTACGAGCAGTACTTC
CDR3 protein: CASSWTGSYEQYF

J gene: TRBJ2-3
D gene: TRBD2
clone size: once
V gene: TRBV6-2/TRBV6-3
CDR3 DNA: TGTGCCAGCAGTTACTCTTCCATTAGCGGGAGGGCCCTCGGAGATACGCAGTATTTT
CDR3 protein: CASSYSSISGRALGDTQYF

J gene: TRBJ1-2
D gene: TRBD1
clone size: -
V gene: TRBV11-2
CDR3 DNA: TGTGCCAGCAGCTTAGACTCCGGGACAGGCGACTACACCTTC
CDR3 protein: CASSLDSGTGDYTF

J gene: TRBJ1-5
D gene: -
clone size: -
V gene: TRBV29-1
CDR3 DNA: TGCAGCGTTGGGGGCCAGCCCCAGCATTTT
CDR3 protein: CSVGGQPQHF

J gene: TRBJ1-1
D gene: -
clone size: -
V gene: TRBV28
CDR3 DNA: TGTGCCAGCAGTTTACCTGGGATCTCGACATTACCCAGGGTTGAAGCTTTCTTT
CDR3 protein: CASSLPGISTLPRVEAFF

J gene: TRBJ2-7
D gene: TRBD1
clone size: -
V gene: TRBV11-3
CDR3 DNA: TGTGCCAGCAGCTTATCCGGACAGGGAATCTACGAGCAGTACTTC
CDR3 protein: CASSLSGQGIYEQYF

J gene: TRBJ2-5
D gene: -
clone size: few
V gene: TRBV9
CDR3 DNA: TGTGCCAGCAGCGTAGACGTGGGGAGCTCTGAGACCCAGTACTTC
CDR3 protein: CASSVDVGSSETQYF

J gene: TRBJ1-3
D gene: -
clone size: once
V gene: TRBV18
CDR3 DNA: TGTGCCAGCTCACCCCTACAGGGTACCGGTAACACCATATATTTT
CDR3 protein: CASSPLQGTGNTIYF

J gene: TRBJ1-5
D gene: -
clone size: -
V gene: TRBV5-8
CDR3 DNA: TGTGCCAGCAGCCCGACGGTCCGGGTCAAGCCCCAGCATTTT
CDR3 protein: CASSPTVRVKPQHF

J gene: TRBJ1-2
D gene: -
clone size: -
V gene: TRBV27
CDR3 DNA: TGTGCCAGCAGTCCTCGTGGCAAAATCTATGGCTACACCTTC
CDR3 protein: CASSPRGKIYGYTF

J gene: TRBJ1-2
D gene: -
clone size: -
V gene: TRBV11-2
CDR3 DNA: TGTGCCAGCAGCGCCAACAGGGACTATGGCTACACCTTC
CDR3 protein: CASSANRDYGYTF

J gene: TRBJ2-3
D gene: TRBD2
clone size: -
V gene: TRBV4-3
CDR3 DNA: TGCGCCAGCAGCCAGGGACTAGCGTACAGCACAGATACGCAGTATTTT
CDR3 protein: CASSQGLAYSTDTQYF

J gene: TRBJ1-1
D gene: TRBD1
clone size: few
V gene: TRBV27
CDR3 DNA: TGTGCCAGCAGTCCACGACAGGGTTTCACTGAAGCTTTCTTT
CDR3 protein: CASSPRQGFTEAFF